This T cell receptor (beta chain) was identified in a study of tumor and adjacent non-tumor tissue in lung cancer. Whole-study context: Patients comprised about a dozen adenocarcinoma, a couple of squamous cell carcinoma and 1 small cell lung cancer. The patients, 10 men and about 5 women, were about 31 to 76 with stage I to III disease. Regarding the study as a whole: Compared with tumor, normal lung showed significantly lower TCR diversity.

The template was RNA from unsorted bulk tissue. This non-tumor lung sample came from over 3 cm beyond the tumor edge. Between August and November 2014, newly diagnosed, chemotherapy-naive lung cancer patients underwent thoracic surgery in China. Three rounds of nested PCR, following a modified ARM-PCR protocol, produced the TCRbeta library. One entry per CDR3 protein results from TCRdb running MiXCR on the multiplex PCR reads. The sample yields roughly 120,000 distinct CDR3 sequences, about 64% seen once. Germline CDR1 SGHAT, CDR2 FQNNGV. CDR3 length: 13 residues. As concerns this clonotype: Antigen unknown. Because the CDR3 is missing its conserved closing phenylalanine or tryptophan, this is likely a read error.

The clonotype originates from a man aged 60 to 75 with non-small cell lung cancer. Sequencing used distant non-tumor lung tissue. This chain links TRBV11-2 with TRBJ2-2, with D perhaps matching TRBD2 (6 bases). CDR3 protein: CVSSLGTSGELFL. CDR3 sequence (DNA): TGTGTCAGCAGCTTAGGGACTTCCGGAGAGCTGTTTTTG.